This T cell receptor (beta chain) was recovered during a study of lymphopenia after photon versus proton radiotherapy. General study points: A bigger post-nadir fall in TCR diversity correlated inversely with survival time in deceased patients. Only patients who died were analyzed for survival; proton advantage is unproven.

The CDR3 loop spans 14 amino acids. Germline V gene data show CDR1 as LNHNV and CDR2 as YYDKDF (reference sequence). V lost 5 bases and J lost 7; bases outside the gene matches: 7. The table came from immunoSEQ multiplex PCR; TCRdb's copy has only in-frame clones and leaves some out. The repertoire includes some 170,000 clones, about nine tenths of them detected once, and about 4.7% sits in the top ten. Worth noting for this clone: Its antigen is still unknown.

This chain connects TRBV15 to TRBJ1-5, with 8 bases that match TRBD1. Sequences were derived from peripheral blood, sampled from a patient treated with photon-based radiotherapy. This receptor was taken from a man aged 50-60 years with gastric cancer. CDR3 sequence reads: CATSLDRGRQPQHF. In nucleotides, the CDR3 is TGTGCCACCAGCTTAGACAGGGGTAGGCAGCCCCAGCATTTT.